What follows are 26 T cell receptor beta chains derived from one specimen sequenced in a study of cytotoxic CD8 clonotypes in ibrutinib-treated CLL. Libraries were prepared by immunoSEQ multiplex PCR; TCRdb keeps only in-frame clonotypes and omits some of them. This sample carries 150,000 or so clones, under 90% of them seen once, and the ten largest clones take about 4.9%. Specimen: PBMCs, collected after 24 months of ibrutinib treatment. These receptors were obtained from a human donor with chronic lymphocytic leukemia.

This clone was detected a few times. The chain uses TRBV7-2 and TRBJ2-1, with 8 bases that match TRBD2. The CDR3 is 14 residues long. With V trimmed by 4 bases and J by 6 bases, 5 bases remained unmatched. The V gene's germline CDR1 is SGHTA and CDR2 FQGNSA. As DNA, the CDR3 is TGTGCCAGCAGCTCCCGAACTAGCGGCAATGAGCAGTTCTTC. Its protein product is CASSSRTSGNEQFF.

The chain carries TRBV11-2 and TRBJ2-7, with 7 nucleotides matching TRBD1. CDR1 SGHAT and CDR2 FQNNGV come from the germline V gene. Trimming at V came to 0 bases and at J to 6 bases, leaving 11 bases not matched to a gene. The CDR3 runs to 16 residues. The CDR3 region is CASSLDGMGAGGEQYF. The CDR3 DNA sequence: TGTGCCAGCAGCTTAGATGGTATGGGAGCAGGGGGCGAGCAGTACTTC.

The rearrangement uses TRBV7-3 and TRBJ2-1; 8 bases agree with TRBD2. The CDR3 is 14 amino acids. Trimming at V came to 0 bases and at J to 9 bases, leaving 4 bases not matched to a gene. CDR1 and CDR2 (germline): SGHTA, FQGTGA. The CDR3, as DNA: TGTGCCAGCAGCTTAACTCCGGGAGGGTCTGAGCAGTTCTTC. Protein product: CASSLTPGGSEQFF.

This clone occurred a few times. The gene calls are TRBV6-1 and TRBJ1-1; D is ambiguous. The V end was cut by 6 bases, the J end by 4 bases, with 12 bases between. This CDR3 has 13 amino acids. Germline loops: CDR1 MNHNS, CDR2 SASEGT. The DNA for the CDR3 is TGTGCCAGCAGGAGAGACGGTGTCACTGAAGCTTTCTTT. Protein sequence: CASRRDGVTEAFF.

This clone showed up just once. The chain carries TRBV9 and TRBJ1-1; possible D gene TRBD1, 5 bases. Germline CDR1 SGDLS, CDR2 YYNGEE. Trimming left V 4 bases short and J 3 bases short, with 10 bases between. There are 13 residues in the CDR3. This CDR3 reads CASSQDTYTEAFF. DNA of the CDR3: TGTGCCAGCAGCCAGGACACATACACTGAAGCTTTCTTT.

The chain employs TRBV10-3 and TRBJ2-1; 8 bases are a match to TRBD2. Germline V CDR1 and CDR2: ENHRY, SYGVKD. V gave up 5 bases and J gave up 4 bases; unmatched junction bases: 7. CDR3 length equals 15 residues. The CDR3 nucleotides read TGTGCCATCAGTCCCGGGGGGGGAAATTACAATGAGCAGTTCTTC. Residues: CAISPGGGNYNEQFF.

The V call is TRBV4-1, the J call TRBJ2-5, with 7 bases identical to TRBD1. This CDR3 comprises 17 residues. Germline values: CDR1 MGHRA, CDR2 YSYEKL. With 4 bases clipped from V and 7 bases from J, the junction kept 18 bases outside the gene matches. This CDR3 is CASSRLPTAGTEATQYF. In nucleotides, the CDR3 is TGCGCCAGCAGCCGACTCCCAACTGCCGGGACAGAAGCGACCCAGTACTTC.

The chain has TRBV7-3 and TRBJ2-7; D possibly uses TRBD1 or TRBD2 (5 bases each). V lost 2 bases and J lost 5, with 10 bases in between. There are 13 residues in the CDR3. Germline CDR1 and CDR2: SGHTA and FQGTGA. The CDR3 region has the DNA TGTGCCAGCAGCTTAGGGGGAGAAGACGAGCAGTACTTC. Its translation: CASSLGGEDEQYF. Full variable domain (remainder filled in from reference TRBV7-3 and TRBJ2-7): GAGVSQTPSNKVTEKGKYVELRCDPISGHTALYWYRQSLGQGPEFLIYFQGTGAADDSGLPNDRFFAVRPEGSVSTLKIQRTERGDSAVYLCASSLGGEDEQYFGPGTRLTVT.

The genes are TRBV27 and TRBJ1-6; D is ambiguous. With 1 base removed from V and 8 bases from J, the gap between germline ends came to 12 bases. Germline CDR1 and CDR2: MNHEY and SMNVEV (reference sequence). The CDR3 consists of 15 residues. CDR3: CASSLYGPRYSPLHF. The CDR3 DNA sequence: TGTGCCAGCAGTTTATACGGACCTCGTTATTCACCCCTCCACTTT.

The CDR3 region has the DNA TGCGCCAGCAGCCAAAGGGAGACGGTTAGCTCCTATAATTCACCCCTCCACTTT. This sequence encodes CASSQRETVSSYNSPLHF. The rearrangement links TRBV4-1 to TRBJ1-6; D is undetermined. Germline-derived CDR1 and CDR2 are MGHRA and YSYEKL. Trimming took off 2 bases at V and 0 bases at J, with 14 bases between the two ends. The CDR3 contains 18 residues.

DNA of the CDR3: TGTGCTAGTGGAAAAACAGGGATATCTGAAGCTTTCTTT. It yields the protein CASGKTGISEAFF. This rearrangement joins TRBV12-5 to TRBJ1-1; TRBD1 might be the D (6 bases). Trimming shortened V by 6 bases and J by 6 bases, and 14 bases separated the two germline ends. The CDR3 contains 13 residues. From germline, CDR1 is LGHNT and CDR2 FRNRAP. Together with reference TRBV12-5 and TRBJ1-1, the CDR3 gives the full variable domain: DARVTQTPRHKVTEMGQEVTMRCQPILGHNTVFWYRQTMMQGLELLAYFRNRAPLDDSGMPKDRFSAEMPDATLATLKIQPSEPRDSAVYFCASGKTGISEAFFGQGTRLTVV.

This clone turned up a few times. This chain uses TRBV2 with TRBJ2-3; D remains ambiguous. Germline lookup yields CDR1 SNHLY and CDR2 FYNNEI. The V end lost 2 bases, the J end lost 6 bases, and 12 bases lay between the germline ends. The CDR3 length is 14 residues. CDR3 sequence (DNA): TGTGCCAGCAGTGAATGGGTCCCGACGGATACGCAGTATTTT. It encodes CASSEWVPTDTQYF.

The chain is built from TRBV5-8 and TRBJ2-5; 7 bases are shared with TRBD1. Trimming at V came to 4 bases and at J to 0 bases, leaving 6 bases not matched to a gene. Germline V gives CDR1 SGHTS, CDR2 YDEGEE. The CDR3 totals 15 residues. In DNA form, the CDR3 reads TGTGCCAGCAGCCAAGGGGGACAGAACCAAGAGACCCAGTACTTC. Translating it yields CASSQGGQNQETQYF.

This clone was picked up one time. This rearrangement joins TRBV18 to TRBJ1-4, with D perhaps TRBD1 (6 bases). The CDR3 is made up of 14 amino acids. V gave up 2 bases and J gave up 11 bases, with 15 bases separating them. Per germline, CDR1 KGHSH and CDR2 LQKENI. CDR3 protein: CASSPGDGRGKLFF. The CDR3 DNA follows: TGTGCCAGCTCACCAGGGGACGGGAGGGGGAAACTGTTTTTT.

CDR3 sequence (DNA): TGTGCTAGTGGTTTGGATTCCCGGGCCGGCCTCGAGCAGTACTTC. Translated, it gives CASGLDSRAGLEQYF. This sequence joins TRBV12-5 and TRBJ2-7; D call uncertain. V dropped 1 base and J dropped 6 bases, with 16 bases sitting between them. CDR3 size: 15 residues. Germline-derived CDR1 and CDR2 are LGHNT and FRNRAP.

V and J are TRBV6-5 and TRBJ1-1; D ambiguous. V was cut by 0 bases and J by 11 bases, with 19 bases left in between. The CDR3 consists of 15 residues. CDR1 MNHEY and CDR2 SVGAGI come from the germline V gene. The CDR3 spells CASSYSSLLGSGAFF. The CDR3 nucleotides read TGTGCCAGCAGTTACTCGAGTTTGTTGGGGTCTGGTGCTTTCTTT.

The gene calls are TRBV19 and TRBJ1-5; D is unresolved. The CDR3 runs to 14 residues. Germline lookup yields CDR1 LNHDA and CDR2 SQIVND (reference sequence). Trimming took 3 bases from V and 3 from J, leaving 9 bases between them. This CDR3 is CASSMWQLNQPQHF. In DNA, the CDR3 is TGTGCCAGTAGTATGTGGCAGCTCAATCAGCCCCAGCATTTT.

The genes are TRBV7-2 and TRBJ2-1; 8 bases fit TRBD2. CDR1 is SGHTA, CDR2 FQGNSA, per germline. This CDR3 comprises 14 residues. The V gene end was trimmed by 0 bases and the J gene end by 8 bases; junction bases not matched to a gene: 3. This chain's CDR3 is CASSLAPAGDEQFF. In DNA, the CDR3 is TGTGCCAGCAGCTTAGCACCAGCGGGAGATGAGCAGTTCTTC.

This sequence joins TRBV2 and TRBJ1-5; D not resolved. V lost 7 bases to trimming and J lost 1 base, with 11 bases between them. The CDR3 has 14 residues. Germline CDR1 and CDR2: SNHLY and FYNNEI. The DNA for the CDR3 is TGTGCCAGCAATGAGCGGCAGAGCAATCAGCCCCAGCATTTT. Translated: CASNERQSNQPQHF. Full variable domain (rest looked up from reference TRBV2 and TRBJ1-5): EPEVTQTPSHQVTQMGQEVILRCVPISNHLYFYWYRQILGQKVEFLVSFYNNEISEKSEIFDDQFSVERPDGSNFTLKIRSTKLEDSAMYFCASNERQSNQPQHFGDGTRLSIL.

This clone appeared once. The rearrangement joins TRBV27 to TRBJ1-3; D is undetermined. V lost 5 bases and J 2 bases, leaving 13 bases between the germline ends. Germline loops: CDR1 MNHEY, CDR2 SMNVEV (reference sequence). The CDR3 has 15 amino acids. CDR3 loop: CASSTTRSTGNTIYF. Here the CDR3 DNA reads TGTGCCAGCAGTACGACCCGGAGCACTGGAAACACCATATATTTT.

This clone is a singleton in its sample. This chain links TRBV25-1 with TRBJ2-6; perhaps D is TRBD1 or TRBD2 (5 bases each). Trimming pared 2 bases from V and 1 base from J, leaving 6 bases between. Germline lookup yields CDR1 MGHDK and CDR2 SYGVNS. The CDR3 loop spans 15 amino acids. CDR3 loop: CASSEGGSGANVLTF. Written as DNA, the CDR3 is TGTGCCAGCAGTGAAGGGGGTTCTGGGGCCAACGTCCTGACTTTC.

This chain uses TRBV28 with TRBJ1-1; TRBD1 agrees at 10 bases. This CDR3 region has 16 residues. The J segment lost 6 bases and the V segment lost 5 bases, leaving 12 bases of the junction unmatched. CDR1 MDHEN and CDR2 SYDVKM come from the germline V gene. The CDR3 here is CASSLTGTGDMAEAFF. In DNA form, the CDR3 reads TGTGCCAGCAGTCTGACCGGGACAGGGGATATGGCTGAAGCTTTCTTT.

This rearrangement joins TRBV7-8 to TRBJ2-7; TRBD2 matches at 7 bases. The CDR3 has 15 amino acids. Germline values: CDR1 SGHVS, CDR2 FQNEAQ. Trimming at V came to 1 base and at J to 4 bases, leaving 7 bases not matched to a gene. CDR3 sequence (DNA): TGTGCCAGCAGCTTAGATAGTAGACTAGCTTACGAGCAGTACTTC. This translates into CASSLDSRLAYEQYF. The entire variable domain, with the rest obtained from reference TRBV7-8 and TRBJ2-7, is as follows: GAGVSQSPRYKVAKRGQDVALRCDPISGHVSLFWYQQALGQGPEFLTYFQNEAQLDKSGLPSDRFFAERPEGSVSTLKIQRTQQEDSAVYLCASSLDSRLAYEQYFGPGTRLTVT.

This clone was seen a handful of times. V is TRBV11-2 and J is TRBJ2-1; perhaps TRBD1 as D (5 bases). The CDR3 covers 11 residues. In germline, CDR1 is SGHAT, CDR2 FQNNGV. Trimming cost V 6 bases and J 5 bases, with 5 bases left between them. The CDR3 loop reads CASRGDNEQFF. DNA for the CDR3: TGTGCCAGCAGAGGGGACAATGAGCAGTTCTTC.

The chain carries TRBV6-1 and TRBJ1-5, with D possibly matching TRBD1 (5 bases). V lost 4 bases and J lost 5, with 21 bases in between. This CDR3 contains 17 residues. Germline V gene sequence: CDR1 MNHNS, CDR2 SASEGT. The CDR3 here is CASSGVRSQGRYQPQHF. CDR3 DNA sequence: TGTGCCAGCAGTGGAGTACGGTCCCAGGGTAGGTATCAGCCCCAGCATTTT.

This chain connects TRBV29-1 to TRBJ1-4; 12 nucleotides agree with TRBD1. Germline CDR1 reads SQVTM; CDR2 reads ANQGSEA. V shed 4 bases and J 6 bases; nucleotides not matched to a gene: 0. This CDR3 is 13 amino acids long. DNA for the CDR3: TGCAGCGTTGGGGACAGGGGGCATGAAAAACTGTTTTTT. Translation gives CSVGDRGHEKLFF.